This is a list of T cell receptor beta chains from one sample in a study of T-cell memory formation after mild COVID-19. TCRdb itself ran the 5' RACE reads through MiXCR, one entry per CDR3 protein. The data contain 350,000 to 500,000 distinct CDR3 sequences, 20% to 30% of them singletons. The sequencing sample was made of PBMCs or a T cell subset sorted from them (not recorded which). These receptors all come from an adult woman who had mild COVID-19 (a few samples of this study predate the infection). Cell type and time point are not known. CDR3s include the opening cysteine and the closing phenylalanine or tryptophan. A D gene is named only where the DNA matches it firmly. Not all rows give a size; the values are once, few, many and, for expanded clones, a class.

TGTGCCAGCAGTAACCGGGTTTTCCAAGAGACCCAGTACTTC,CASSNRVFQETQYF,TRBJ2-5,many,TRBV6-5,-
TGTGCCAGCAGTTTAGAGTTAGGACTAGCGTACGGCGAGCAGTACTTC,CASSLELGLAYGEQYF,TRBJ2-7,few,TRBV12-3/TRBV12-4,TRBD2
TGTGCCAGCTCACCACCCGCGCAGGCAGAGACCCAGTACTTC,CASSPPAQAETQYF,TRBJ2-5,few,TRBV18,-
TGTGCCACCAGCACCCTAACTCGCACCGGGGAGCTGTTTTTT,CATSTLTRTGELFF,TRBJ2-2,few,TRBV15,-
TGTGCCAGCAGCTCGGACCTAGTAGAAGAGACCCAGTACTTC,CASSSDLVEETQYF,TRBJ2-5,few,TRBV7-8,-
TGTGCCAGTAGTATTCAGAGTGAGGCCTACAATGAGCAGTTCTTC,CASSIQSEAYNEQFF,TRBJ2-1,-,TRBV19,-
TGTGCCAGCAGCCTACAATCTAACGGACTTCAAGAGACCCAGTACTTC,CASSLQSNGLQETQYF,TRBJ2-5,-,TRBV11-2,-
TGTGCCAGCATCCTGAGAGGGACTAACTATGGCTACACCTTC,CASILRGTNYGYTF,TRBJ1-2,-,TRBV12-3/TRBV12-4,-
TGTGCCAGCAGCCGCGGGGTGGGGAACACTGAAGCTTTCTTT,CASSRGVGNTEAFF,TRBJ1-1,few,TRBV7-6,-
TGCAGCGCTGAGGGACAGGGGGTGTACGAGCAGTACTTC,CSAEGQGVYEQYF,TRBJ2-7,-,TRBV29-1,TRBD1
TGCAGTGCCGGGGTTTCAGGGACGCCCACAGATACGCAGTATTTT,CSAGVSGTPTDTQYF,TRBJ2-3,once,TRBV20-1,-
TGCAGTGCTAGGTCTTCGGGGGAAGATGGTGGCTACACCTTC,CSARSSGEDGGYTF,TRBJ1-2,-,TRBV20-1,-
TGCGCCAGCAGCCAAGATCGTTCAGGGCTGAACACTGAAGCTTTCTTT,CASSQDRSGLNTEAFF,TRBJ1-1,-,TRBV4-1,-
TGCGCCAGCAGCAGAGCCGGGACAGGGGTTGTCGAGACCCAGTACTTC,CASSRAGTGVVETQYF,TRBJ2-5,many,TRBV5-1,TRBD1
TGTGCCAGCAGTTACTCGGGGGCGGCTAGACCCTACGAGCAGTACTTC,CASSYSGAARPYEQYF,TRBJ2-7,-,TRBV6-5,-
TGTGCCAGCAGCCAAGACCTTGGGAGAGTAGACACTGAAGCTTTCTTT,CASSQDLGRVDTEAFF,TRBJ1-1,few,TRBV14,-
TGTGCCAGCAGTTATTCGGGGGTGGGGGAAGCTTTCTTT,CASSYSGVGEAFF,TRBJ1-1,-,TRBV6-6,-
TGTGCCAGCAAGCGGGACAGGGTCACCGGGGAGCTGTTTTTT,CASKRDRVTGELFF,TRBJ2-2,-,TRBV6-5,TRBD1
TGTGCCAGCAGCCGAACACAGGGATATAATTCACCCCTCCACTTT,CASSRTQGYNSPLHF,TRBJ1-6,few,TRBV6-5,-
TGTGCCAGCAGTGATCCGAGGGACTTTGGGGAGACCCAGTACTTC,CASSDPRDFGETQYF,TRBJ2-5,few,TRBV25-1,-
TGTGCCAGCAGCCCCCCTGCGAGCAATCAGCCCCAGCATTTT,CASSPPASNQPQHF,TRBJ1-5,-,TRBV2,-
TGCGCCAGCAGCTTGGCCCTGGGCGATGCCGGCCCCGGGAGGGCCAATGAGCAGTTCTTC,CASSLALGDAGPGRANEQFF,TRBJ2-1,few,TRBV5-1,TRBD2
TGTGCCAGCAGAGGTCACACTGAAGCTTTCTTT,CASRGHTEAFF,TRBJ1-1,few,TRBV7-2,-
TGCGCCAGCAGCCGGGATTTGGTCTACGAGCAGTACTTC,CASSRDLVYEQYF,TRBJ2-7,-,TRBV5-1,-
TGTGCCAGCAGTGAACAGGGAGGGGATACGCAGTATTTT,CASSEQGGDTQYF,TRBJ2-3,-,TRBV6-4,-
TGTGCCAGCAGTCGGGACAGACTCACAGATACGCAGTATTTT,CASSRDRLTDTQYF,TRBJ2-3,many,TRBV12-3/TRBV12-4,TRBD1
TGTGCCAGCAGTCAGACAGGGGTTTCCTTGAAGCAGTACTTC,CASSQTGVSLKQYF,TRBJ2-7,-,TRBV12-3/TRBV12-4,TRBD1
TGCGCCAGCAGCACTGGACAGGGGAGGGAAGGCTACACCTTC,CASSTGQGREGYTF,TRBJ1-2,-,TRBV5-1,TRBD1
TGTGCCACCAGTTCGGACAGGGGCACTGAAGCTTTCTTT,CATSSDRGTEAFF,TRBJ1-1,-,TRBV24-1,TRBD1
TGTGCCAGCAGTTTTGAGAGACTAGCGGGATACAGTGAGCAGTTCTTC,CASSFERLAGYSEQFF,TRBJ2-1,-,TRBV27,TRBD2
TGTGCCAGCAGCCGGGACACCCAAGGGTTCGAGCAGTACTTC,CASSRDTQGFEQYF,TRBJ2-7,few,TRBV2,-
TGTGCCAGCACCTACACCTCCGCAGGTTCCGCGTTCTTC,CASTYTSAGSAFF,TRBJ2-1,-,TRBV12-3/TRBV12-4,-
TGCAGCGTTCAACCCCGGGACAGGGCCTCGAACACCGGGGAGCTGTTTTTT,CSVQPRDRASNTGELFF,TRBJ2-2,-,TRBV29-1,TRBD1
TGCAGCGTCGAGGGGGATTTCGGGGGCTACACCTTC,CSVEGDFGGYTF,TRBJ1-2,-,TRBV29-1,-
TGCAGCGTTGAGCGAGTCGGTAGACAAGAGACCCAGTACTTC,CSVERVGRQETQYF,TRBJ2-5,few,TRBV29-1,-
TGCAGCGTTGCGCCCCCTTACGGTGAGCAGTTCTTC,CSVAPPYGEQFF,TRBJ2-1,-,TRBV29-1,-
TGCGCCAGCAGCCCCCTTGGGGGGGGTCTATACGAGCAGTACTTC,CASSPLGGGLYEQYF,TRBJ2-7,-,TRBV5-1,TRBD2
TGCGCCAGCAGCCAAGATCTAGCAGGGGGAAACGAGCAGTACTTC,CASSQDLAGGNEQYF,TRBJ2-7,few,TRBV4-3,TRBD1
TGTGCCAGCAGTTCCTCCGGGACTAGCGGGGGGCGCCCAGGTGGGAACATTCAGTACTTC,CASSSSGTSGGRPGGNIQYF,TRBJ2-4,-,TRBV28,TRBD2
TGCAGCGTACCGGGACAGGGAGGCTACGAGCAGTACTTC,CSVPGQGGYEQYF,TRBJ2-7,-,TRBV29-1,TRBD1
TGTGCCAGCAGCCAAGATGGTCCCTACCTTAGGGAGCAGTACTTC,CASSQDGPYLREQYF,TRBJ2-7,-,TRBV3-1,-
TGCAGTGCTAGAATCAGGGAGGGGAACACTGAAGCTTTCTTT,CSARIREGNTEAFF,TRBJ1-1,-,TRBV20-1,-